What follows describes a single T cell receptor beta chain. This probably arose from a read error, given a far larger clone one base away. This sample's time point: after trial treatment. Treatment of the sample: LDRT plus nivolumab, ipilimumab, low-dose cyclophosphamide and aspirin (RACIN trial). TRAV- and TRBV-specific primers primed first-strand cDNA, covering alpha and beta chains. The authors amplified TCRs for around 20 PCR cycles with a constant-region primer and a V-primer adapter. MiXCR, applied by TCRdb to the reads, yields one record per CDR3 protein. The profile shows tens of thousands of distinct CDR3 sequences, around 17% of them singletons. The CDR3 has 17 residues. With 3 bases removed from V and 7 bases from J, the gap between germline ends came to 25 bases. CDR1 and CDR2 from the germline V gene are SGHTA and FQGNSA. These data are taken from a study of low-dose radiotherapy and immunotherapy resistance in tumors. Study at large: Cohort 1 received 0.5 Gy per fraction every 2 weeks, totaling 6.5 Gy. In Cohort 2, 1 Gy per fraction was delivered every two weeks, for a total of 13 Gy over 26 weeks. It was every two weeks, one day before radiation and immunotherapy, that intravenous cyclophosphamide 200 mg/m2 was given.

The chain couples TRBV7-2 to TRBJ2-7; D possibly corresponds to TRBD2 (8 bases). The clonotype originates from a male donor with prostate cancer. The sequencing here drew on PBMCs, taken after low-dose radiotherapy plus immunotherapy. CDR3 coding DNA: TGTGCCAGCAGCTTTCTCCGCTCTACGGGAGGGGGCAATGAGCAGTACTTC. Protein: CASSFLRSTGGGNEQYF.